The rows below give T cell receptor beta chains drawn from one sample of a study of T cell responses to AZD1222 COVID-19 vaccine. Some clones are missing from TCRdb's copy, which holds only in-frame ones; the method was immunoSEQ multiplex PCR. The data show fewer than 250,000 clones, with around 92% seen just once and approximately 1.5% held by the top ten. Sequenced here: peripheral blood, sampled on day 0 of AZD1222 vaccination. These receptors were taken from an adult in good health. The conserved cysteine and the conserved F or W are not part of the CDR3 here. The order of the fields is V gene, CDR3 protein.

v_call: TRBV9
cdr3_aa: ASSPRVNTEAF

v_call: TRBV5-1
cdr3_aa: ASSSTGFGTEAF

v_call: TRBV3-1/TRBV3-2
cdr3_aa: ASSQDATGAGEKLF

v_call: TRBV5-4
cdr3_aa: ASSLYGRGSETQY

v_call: TRBV27
cdr3_aa: ASIGEPNTEAF

v_call: TRBV20-1
cdr3_aa: SGQGTYEQY

v_call: TRBV7-2
cdr3_aa: ASSFSPHEQF

v_call: TRBV27
cdr3_aa: ASSSPGVSYNSPLH

v_call: TRBV14
cdr3_aa: ASSQNPGLQGAPSPLH

v_call: TRBV2
cdr3_aa: ASSVRTGNSPLH

v_call: TRBV3-1/TRBV3-2
cdr3_aa: ASSLRSLSYGYT

v_call: TRBV19
cdr3_aa: ASSVQGTSYEQY

v_call: TRBV19
cdr3_aa: ASIGRKNTEAF

v_call: TRBV5-1
cdr3_aa: ASSLKLAGRISNTGELF

v_call: TRBV15
cdr3_aa: ATSRPSDLTDTQY

v_call: TRBV7-2
cdr3_aa: ASSSKTGGNQPQH

v_call: TRBV28
cdr3_aa: ASSGVLGSSGNTIY

v_call: TRBV7-9
cdr3_aa: ASSLRGAGNTIY

v_call: TRBV19
cdr3_aa: ASSMGQGGGDTQY

v_call: TRBV4-1
cdr3_aa: ASSQDQGTLNQPQH

v_call: TRBV19
cdr3_aa: ASSNSPSSLYGYT

v_call: TRBV3-1/TRBV3-2
cdr3_aa: ASSPSNINYGYT

v_call: TRBV5-1
cdr3_aa: ASSFSGGARTGELF

v_call: TRBV18
cdr3_aa: ASSPGAPQETQY

v_call: TRBV9
cdr3_aa: ASSVVDAGNTIY

v_call: TRBV5-1
cdr3_aa: ASSLDRGAAPLH

v_call: TRBV10-1
cdr3_aa: ASSDSGQGIAF

v_call: TRBV10-2
cdr3_aa: ASSGTGTDTEAF